Sequencing of this T cell receptor (beta chain) was carried out in a study of blood T cell repertoires in COVID-19. Looking at the study overall: Donors in the United States, Italy and Spain gave samples during acute or convalescent COVID-19. The analysed material was cDNA or gDNA that came from T cells, B-cell-depleted T cells, or PBMCs.

CDR1 is SEHNR and CDR2 is FQNEAQ in the germline V gene (reference sequence). V lost 7 bases, J lost 2 bases, and 21 bases lay in between. The CDR3 loop spans 17 amino acids. Only one count was recorded for this clone. As processed by the authors: Amplification of reference gene primers provided the estimated nucleated cell counts. Profiling relied on immunoSEQ multiplex PCR, and the TCRdb table lists in-frame clones only, not all of them. V and J calls and clone size are those listed in that table; D and trimming were worked out from the DNA. The sample carries approximately 150,000 clones, around nine tenths recorded once.

This TCR was recovered from a woman aged 55-69 years with acute or convalescent COVID-19. The rearrangement joins TRBV7-9 to TRBJ2-1, with D perhaps matching TRBD1 (6 bases). The specimen was peripheral blood. CDR3 nucleotides: TGTGCCAGCACCGACGTGAAAGTTGGGGGCCCCTACAATGAGCAGTTCTTC. Translating it yields CASTDVKVGGPYNEQFF.